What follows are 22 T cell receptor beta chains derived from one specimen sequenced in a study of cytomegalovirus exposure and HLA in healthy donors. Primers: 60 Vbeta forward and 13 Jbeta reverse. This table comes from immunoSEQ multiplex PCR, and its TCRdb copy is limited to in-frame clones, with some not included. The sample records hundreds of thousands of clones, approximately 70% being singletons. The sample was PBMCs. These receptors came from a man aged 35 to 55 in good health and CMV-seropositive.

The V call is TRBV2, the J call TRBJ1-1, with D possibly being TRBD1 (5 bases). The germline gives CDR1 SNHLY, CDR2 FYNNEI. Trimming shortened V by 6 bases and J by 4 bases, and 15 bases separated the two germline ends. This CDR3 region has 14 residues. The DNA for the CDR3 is TGTGCCAGCAGGGGGATCGGGGGAGGCACTGAAGCTTTCTTT. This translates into CASRGIGGGTEAFF.

The CDR3 here is CASSYDGGVSEQFF. CDR3 DNA sequence: TGTGCCAGCAGTTACGACGGGGGGGTCAGTGAGCAGTTCTTC. The rearrangement links TRBV6-6 to TRBJ2-1, with 8 positions matching TRBD2. Trimming took 2 bases from V and 9 from J; bases not matched to a gene: 6. CDR1 is MNHNY and CDR2 is SVGAGI in the germline V gene (reference sequence). There are 14 residues in the CDR3.

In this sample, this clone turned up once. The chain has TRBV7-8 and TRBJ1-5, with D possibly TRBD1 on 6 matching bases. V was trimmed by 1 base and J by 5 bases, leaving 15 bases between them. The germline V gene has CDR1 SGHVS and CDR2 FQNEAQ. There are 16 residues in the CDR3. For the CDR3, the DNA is TGTGCCAGCAGCTTAGTGGTACAGGGAAGGTATCAGCCCCAGCATTTT. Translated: CASSLVVQGRYQPQHF.

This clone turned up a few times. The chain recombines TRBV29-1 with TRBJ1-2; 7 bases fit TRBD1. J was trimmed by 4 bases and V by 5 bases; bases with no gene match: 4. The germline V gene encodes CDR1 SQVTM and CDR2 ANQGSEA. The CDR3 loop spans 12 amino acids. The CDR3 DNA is TGCAGCGTTTCAGGGGGAGGCTATGGCTACACCTTC. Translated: CSVSGGGYGYTF.

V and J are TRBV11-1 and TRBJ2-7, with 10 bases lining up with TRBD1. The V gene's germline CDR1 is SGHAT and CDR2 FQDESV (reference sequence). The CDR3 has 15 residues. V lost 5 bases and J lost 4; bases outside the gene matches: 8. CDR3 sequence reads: CASSRSTGGWYEQYF. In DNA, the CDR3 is TGTGCCAGCAGCCGCTCGACAGGGGGCTGGTACGAGCAGTACTTC.

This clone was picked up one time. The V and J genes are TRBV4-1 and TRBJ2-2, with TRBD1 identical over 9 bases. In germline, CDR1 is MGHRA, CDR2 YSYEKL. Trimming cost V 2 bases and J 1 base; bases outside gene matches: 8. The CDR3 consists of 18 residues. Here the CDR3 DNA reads TGCGCCAGCAGCCAACCCACTATGGGACAGGGGAACACCGGGGAGCTGTTTTTT. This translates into CASSQPTMGQGNTGELFF.

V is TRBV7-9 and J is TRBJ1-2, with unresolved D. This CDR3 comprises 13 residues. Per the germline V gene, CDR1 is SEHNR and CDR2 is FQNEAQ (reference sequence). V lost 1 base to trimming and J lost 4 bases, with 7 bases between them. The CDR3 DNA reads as TGTGCCAGCAGCTTAGGGCAGTTCTATGGCTACACCTTC. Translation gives CASSLGQFYGYTF.

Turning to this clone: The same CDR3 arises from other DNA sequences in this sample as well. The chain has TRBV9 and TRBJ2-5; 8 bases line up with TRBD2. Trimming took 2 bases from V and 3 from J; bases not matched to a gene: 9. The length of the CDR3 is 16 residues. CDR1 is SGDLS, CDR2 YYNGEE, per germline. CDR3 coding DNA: TGTGCCAGCAGCGTGGCGGCGGGGGGAAATAAAGAGACCCAGTACTTC. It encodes CASSVAAGGNKETQYF.

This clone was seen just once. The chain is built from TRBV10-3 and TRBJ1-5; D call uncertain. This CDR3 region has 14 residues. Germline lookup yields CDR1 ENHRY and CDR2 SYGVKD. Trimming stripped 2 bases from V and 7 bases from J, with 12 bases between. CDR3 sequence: CAISETPGLQPQHF. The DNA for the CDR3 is TGTGCCATCAGTGAGACACCCGGGTTGCAGCCCCAGCATTTT.

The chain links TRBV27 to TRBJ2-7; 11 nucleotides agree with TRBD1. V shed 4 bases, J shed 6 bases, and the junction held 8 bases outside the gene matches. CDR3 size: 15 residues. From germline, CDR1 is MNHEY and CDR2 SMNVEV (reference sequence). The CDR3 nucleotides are TGTGCCAGCAGTTCTCCGGGACAGGGGGTGTCCGAGCAGTACTTC. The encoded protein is CASSSPGQGVSEQYF.

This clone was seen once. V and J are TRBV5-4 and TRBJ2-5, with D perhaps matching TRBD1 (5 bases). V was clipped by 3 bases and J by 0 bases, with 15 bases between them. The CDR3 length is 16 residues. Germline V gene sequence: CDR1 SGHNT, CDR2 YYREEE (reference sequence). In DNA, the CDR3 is TGTGCCAGCAGCTCGCCTGTCTCGACAGACCAAGAGACCCAGTACTTC. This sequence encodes CASSSPVSTDQETQYF. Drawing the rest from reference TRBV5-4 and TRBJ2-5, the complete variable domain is ETGVTQSPTHLIKTRGQQVTLRCSSQSGHNTVSWYQQALGQGPQFIFQYYREEENGRGNFPPRFSGLQFPNYSSELNVNALELDDSALYLCASSSPVSTDQETQYFGPGTRLLVL.

CDR3 nucleotides: TGTGCCAGCAGCCCCGATTCCCCCAGGCGGGGCGTAGTAGGGGAGCAGTACTTC. As protein: CASSPDSPRRGVVGEQYF. The chain links TRBV11-2 to TRBJ2-7; D perhaps matches TRBD2 (6 bases). The CDR3 is made up of 18 amino acids. The germline gives CDR1 SGHAT, CDR2 FQNNGV. The V end was cut by 5 bases, the J end by 7 bases, with 30 bases between.

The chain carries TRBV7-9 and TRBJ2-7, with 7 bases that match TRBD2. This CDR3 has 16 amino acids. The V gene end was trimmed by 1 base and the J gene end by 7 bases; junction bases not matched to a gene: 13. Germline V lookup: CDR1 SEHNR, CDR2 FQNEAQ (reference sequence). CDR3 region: CASSLGGGSPMVEQYF. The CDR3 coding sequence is TGTGCCAGCAGCTTAGGGGGGGGATCCCCGATGGTTGAGCAGTACTTC.

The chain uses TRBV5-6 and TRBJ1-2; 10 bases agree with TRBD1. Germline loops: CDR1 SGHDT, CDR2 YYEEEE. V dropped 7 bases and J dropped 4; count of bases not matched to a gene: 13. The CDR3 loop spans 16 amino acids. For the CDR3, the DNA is TGTGCCAGCGCTATCGGGACAGGGGTTTTTTTCTATGGCTACACCTTC. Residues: CASAIGTGVFFYGYTF. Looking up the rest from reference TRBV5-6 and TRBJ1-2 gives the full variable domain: DAGVTQSPTHLIKTRGQQVTLRCSPKSGHDTVSWYQQALGQGPQFIFQYYEEEERQRGNFPDRFSGHQFPNYSSELNVNALLLGDSALYLCASAIGTGVFFYGYTFGSGTRLTVV.

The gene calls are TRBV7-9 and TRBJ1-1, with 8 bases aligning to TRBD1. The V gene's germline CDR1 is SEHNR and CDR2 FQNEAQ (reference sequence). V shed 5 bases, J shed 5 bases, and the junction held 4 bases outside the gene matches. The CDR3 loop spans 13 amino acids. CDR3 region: CASSPQGETEAFF. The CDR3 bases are TGTGCCAGCAGCCCACAGGGGGAGACTGAAGCTTTCTTT.

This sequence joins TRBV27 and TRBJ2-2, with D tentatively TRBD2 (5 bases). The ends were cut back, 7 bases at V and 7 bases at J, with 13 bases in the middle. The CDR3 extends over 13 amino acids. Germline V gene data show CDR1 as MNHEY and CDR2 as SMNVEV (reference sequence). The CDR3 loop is CASTPARGGELFF. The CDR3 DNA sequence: TGTGCCAGCACCCCGGCCCGGGGCGGGGAGCTGTTTTTT.

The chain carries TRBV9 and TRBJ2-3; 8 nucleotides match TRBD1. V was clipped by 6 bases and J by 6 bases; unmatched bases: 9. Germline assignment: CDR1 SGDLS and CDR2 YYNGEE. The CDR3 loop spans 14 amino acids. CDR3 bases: TGTGCCAGCAACCCGGACAGGGTCACGGATACGCAGTATTTT. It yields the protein CASNPDRVTDTQYF.

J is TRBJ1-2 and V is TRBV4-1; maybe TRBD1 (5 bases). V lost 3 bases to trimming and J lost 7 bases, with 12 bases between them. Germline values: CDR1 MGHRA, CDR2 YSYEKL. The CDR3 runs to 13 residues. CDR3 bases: TGCGCCAGCAGCCAGGGGAGGGGCGGTGGCTACACCTTC. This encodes CASSQGRGGGYTF.

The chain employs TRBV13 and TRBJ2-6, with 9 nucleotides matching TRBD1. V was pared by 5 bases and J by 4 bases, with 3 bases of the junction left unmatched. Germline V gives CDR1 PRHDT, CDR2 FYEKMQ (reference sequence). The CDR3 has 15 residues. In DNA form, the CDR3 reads TGTGCCAGCAGCCAACAGGGGGCCGGGGCCAACGTCCTGACTTTC. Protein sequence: CASSQQGAGANVLTF.

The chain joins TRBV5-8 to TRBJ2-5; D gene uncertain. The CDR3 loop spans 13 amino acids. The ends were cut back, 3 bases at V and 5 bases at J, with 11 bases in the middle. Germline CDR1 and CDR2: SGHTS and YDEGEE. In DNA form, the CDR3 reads TGTGCCAGCAGCTCTCCAGTAATGGAGACCCAGTACTTC. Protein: CASSSPVMETQYF.

CDR3 protein: CVSTGLANYEQYF. CDR3 nucleotide sequence: TGTGTCTCAACGGGTTTGGCTAACTACGAGCAGTACTTC. The V call is TRBV21-1, the J call TRBJ2-7; TRBD2, the table's D call, was not compared with the DNA. TRBV21-1 is tagged as a pseudogene. The CDR3 spans 13 residues.

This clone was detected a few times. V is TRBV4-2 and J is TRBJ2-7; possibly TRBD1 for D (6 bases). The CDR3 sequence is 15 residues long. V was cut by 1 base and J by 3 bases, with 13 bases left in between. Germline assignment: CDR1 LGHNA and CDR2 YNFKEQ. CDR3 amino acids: CASSQGSTDSYEQYF. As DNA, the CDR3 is TGTGCCAGCAGCCAAGGGTCCACGGACAGCTACGAGCAGTACTTC.